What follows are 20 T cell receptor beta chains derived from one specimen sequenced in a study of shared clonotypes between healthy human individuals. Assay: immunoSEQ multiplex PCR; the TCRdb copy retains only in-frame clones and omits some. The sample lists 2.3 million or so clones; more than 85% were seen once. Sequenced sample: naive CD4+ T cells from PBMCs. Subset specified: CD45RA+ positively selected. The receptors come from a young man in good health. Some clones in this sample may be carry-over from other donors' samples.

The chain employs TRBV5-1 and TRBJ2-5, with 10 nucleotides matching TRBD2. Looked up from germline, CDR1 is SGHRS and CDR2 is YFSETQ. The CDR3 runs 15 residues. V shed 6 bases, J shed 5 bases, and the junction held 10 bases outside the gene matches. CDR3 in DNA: TGCGCCAGCAACAACCCTAGCGGGAGTGGGGAGACCCAGTACTTC. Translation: CASNNPSGSGETQYF.

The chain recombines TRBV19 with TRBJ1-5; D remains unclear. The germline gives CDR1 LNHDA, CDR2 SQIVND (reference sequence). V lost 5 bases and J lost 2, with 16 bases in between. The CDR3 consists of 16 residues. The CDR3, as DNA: TGTGCCAGTAGTTCCCCAACCGGACTGGGCAATCAGCCCCAGCATTTT. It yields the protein CASSSPTGLGNQPQHF. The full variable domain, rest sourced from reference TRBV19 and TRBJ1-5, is DGGITQSPKYLFRKEGQNVTLSCEQNLNHDAMYWYRQDPGQGLRLIYYSQIVNDFQKGDIAEGYSVSREKKESFPLTVTSAQKNPTAFYLCASSSPTGLGNQPQHFGDGTRLSIL.

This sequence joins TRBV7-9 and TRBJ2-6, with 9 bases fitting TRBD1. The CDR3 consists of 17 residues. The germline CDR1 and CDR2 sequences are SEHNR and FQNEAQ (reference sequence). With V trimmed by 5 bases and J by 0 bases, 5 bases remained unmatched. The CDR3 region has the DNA TGTGCCAGCAGCCGACAGGGGGGACACTCTGGGGCCAACGTCCTGACTTTC. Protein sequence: CASSRQGGHSGANVLTF.

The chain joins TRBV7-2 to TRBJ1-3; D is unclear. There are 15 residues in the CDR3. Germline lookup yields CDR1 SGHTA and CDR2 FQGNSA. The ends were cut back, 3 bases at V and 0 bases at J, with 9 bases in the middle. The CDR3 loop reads CASSFVRNSGNTIYF. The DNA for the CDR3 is TGTGCCAGCAGCTTCGTACGGAACTCTGGAAACACCATATATTTT.

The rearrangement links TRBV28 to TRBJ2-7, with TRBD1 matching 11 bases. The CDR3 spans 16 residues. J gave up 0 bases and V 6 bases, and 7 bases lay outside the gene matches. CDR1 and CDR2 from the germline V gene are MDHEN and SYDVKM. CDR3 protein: CASRPAGTGGSYEQYF. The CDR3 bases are TGTGCCAGCAGGCCTGCCGGGACAGGGGGCTCCTACGAGCAGTACTTC.

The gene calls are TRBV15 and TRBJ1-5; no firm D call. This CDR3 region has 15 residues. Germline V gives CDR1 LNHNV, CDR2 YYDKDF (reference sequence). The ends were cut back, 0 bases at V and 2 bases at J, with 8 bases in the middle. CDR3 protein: CATSRDTGGNQPQHF. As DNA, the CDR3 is TGTGCCACCAGCAGAGACACTGGAGGCAATCAGCCCCAGCATTTT.

CDR3 loop: CASRSGGASGNTIYF. As DNA, the CDR3 is TGTGCCAGCCGATCCGGGGGGGCATCTGGAAACACCATATATTTT. The V and J genes are TRBV28 and TRBJ1-3, with D possibly being TRBD1 (6 bases). The germline gives CDR1 MDHEN, CDR2 SYDVKM. Trimming left V 8 bases short and J 1 base short, with 15 bases between. The CDR3 extends over 15 amino acids.

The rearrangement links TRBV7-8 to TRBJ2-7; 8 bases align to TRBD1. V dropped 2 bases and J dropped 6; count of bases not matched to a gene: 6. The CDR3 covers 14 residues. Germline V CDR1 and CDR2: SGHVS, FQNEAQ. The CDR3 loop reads CASSLRQGISEQYF. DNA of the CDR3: TGTGCCAGCAGCTTACGACAGGGGATCTCCGAGCAGTACTTC.

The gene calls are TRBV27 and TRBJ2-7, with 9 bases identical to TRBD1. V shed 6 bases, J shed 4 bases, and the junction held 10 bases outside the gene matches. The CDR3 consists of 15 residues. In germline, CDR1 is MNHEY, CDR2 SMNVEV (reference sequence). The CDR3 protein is CASSPNRGLGYEQYF. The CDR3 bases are TGTGCCAGCAGCCCGAACAGGGGGCTGGGGTACGAGCAGTACTTC.

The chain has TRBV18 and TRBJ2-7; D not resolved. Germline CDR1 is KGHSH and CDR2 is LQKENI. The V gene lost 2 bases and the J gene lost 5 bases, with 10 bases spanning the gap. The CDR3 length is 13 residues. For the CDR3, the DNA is TGTGCCAGCTCACCAACGTCTGGAGACGAGCAGTACTTC. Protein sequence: CASSPTSGDEQYF.

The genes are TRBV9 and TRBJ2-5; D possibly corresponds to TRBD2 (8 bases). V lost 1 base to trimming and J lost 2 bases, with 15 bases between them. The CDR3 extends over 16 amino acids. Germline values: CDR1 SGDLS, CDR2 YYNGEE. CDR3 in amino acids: CASSVSGGGPQETQYF. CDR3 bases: TGTGCCAGCAGCGTATCGGGAGGGGGCCCACAAGAGACCCAGTACTTC. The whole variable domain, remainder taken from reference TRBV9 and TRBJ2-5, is DSGVTQTPKHLITATGQRVTLRCSPRSGDLSVYWYQQSLDQGLQFLIQYYNGEERAKGNILERFSAQQFPDLHSELNLSSLELGDSALYFCASSVSGGGPQETQYFGPGTRLLVL.

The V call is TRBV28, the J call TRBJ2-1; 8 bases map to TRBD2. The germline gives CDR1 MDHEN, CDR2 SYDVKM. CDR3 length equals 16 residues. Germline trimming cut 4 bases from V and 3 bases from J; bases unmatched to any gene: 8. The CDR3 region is CASSSAGSGDYNEQFF. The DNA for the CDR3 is TGTGCCAGCAGTTCCGCGGGTAGCGGGGACTACAATGAGCAGTTCTTC.

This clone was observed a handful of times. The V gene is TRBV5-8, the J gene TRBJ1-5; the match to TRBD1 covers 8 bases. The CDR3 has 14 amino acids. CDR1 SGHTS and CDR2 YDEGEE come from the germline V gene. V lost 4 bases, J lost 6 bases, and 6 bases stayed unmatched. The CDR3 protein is CASSQRTGPQPQHF. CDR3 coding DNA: TGTGCCAGCAGCCAGCGGACAGGGCCTCAGCCCCAGCATTTT.

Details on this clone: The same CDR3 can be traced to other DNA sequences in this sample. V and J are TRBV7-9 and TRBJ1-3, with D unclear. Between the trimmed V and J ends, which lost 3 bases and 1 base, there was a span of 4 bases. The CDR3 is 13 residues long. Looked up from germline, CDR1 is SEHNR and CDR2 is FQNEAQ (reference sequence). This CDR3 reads CASSFGSGNTIYF. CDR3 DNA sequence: TGTGCCAGCAGCTTTGGGTCTGGAAACACCATATATTTT.

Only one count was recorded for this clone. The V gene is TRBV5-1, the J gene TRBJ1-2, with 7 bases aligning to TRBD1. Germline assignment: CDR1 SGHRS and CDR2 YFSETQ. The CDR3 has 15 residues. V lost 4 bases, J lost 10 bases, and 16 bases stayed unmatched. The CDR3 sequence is CASSPPFEGAGDYTF. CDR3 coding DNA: TGCGCCAGCAGCCCCCCGTTTGAGGGGGCAGGAGACTACACCTTC.

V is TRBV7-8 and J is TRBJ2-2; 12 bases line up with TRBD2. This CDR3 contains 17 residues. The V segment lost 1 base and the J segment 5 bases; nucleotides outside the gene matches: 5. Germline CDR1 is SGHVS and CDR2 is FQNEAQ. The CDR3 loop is CASSLGTSGVGTGELFF. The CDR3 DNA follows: TGTGCCAGCAGCTTAGGGACTAGCGGGGTGGGGACCGGGGAGCTGTTTTTT.

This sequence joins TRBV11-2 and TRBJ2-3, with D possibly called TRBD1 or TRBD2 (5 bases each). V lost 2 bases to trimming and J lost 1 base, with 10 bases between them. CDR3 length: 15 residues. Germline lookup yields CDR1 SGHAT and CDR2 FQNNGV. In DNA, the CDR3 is TGTGCCAGCAGCTTACGAGTGGGGGGCACAGATACGCAGTATTTT. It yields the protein CASSLRVGGTDTQYF. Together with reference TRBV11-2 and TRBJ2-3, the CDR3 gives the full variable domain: EAGVAQSPRYKIIEKRQSVAFWCNPISGHATLYWYQQILGQGPKLLIQFQNNGVVDDSQLPKDRFSAERLKGVDSTLKIQPAKLEDSAVYLCASSLRVGGTDTQYFGPGTRLTVL.

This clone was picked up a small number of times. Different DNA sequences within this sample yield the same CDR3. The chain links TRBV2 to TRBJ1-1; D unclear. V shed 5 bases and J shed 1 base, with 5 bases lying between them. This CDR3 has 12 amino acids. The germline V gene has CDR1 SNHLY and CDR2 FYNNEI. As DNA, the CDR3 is TGTGCCAGCAGTTACAGGAACACTGAAGCTTTCTTT. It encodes CASSYRNTEAFF.

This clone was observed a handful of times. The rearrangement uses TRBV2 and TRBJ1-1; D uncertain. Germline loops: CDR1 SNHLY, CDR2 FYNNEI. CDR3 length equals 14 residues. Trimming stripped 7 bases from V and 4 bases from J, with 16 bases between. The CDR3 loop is CASNPKTGATEAFF. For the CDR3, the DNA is TGTGCCAGCAACCCGAAGACGGGTGCCACTGAAGCTTTCTTT.

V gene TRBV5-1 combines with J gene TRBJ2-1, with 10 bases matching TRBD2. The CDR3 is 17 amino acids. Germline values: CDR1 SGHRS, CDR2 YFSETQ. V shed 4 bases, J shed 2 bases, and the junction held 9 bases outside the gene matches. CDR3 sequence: CASSRILLAGTYNEQFF. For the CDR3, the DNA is TGCGCCAGCAGCCGAATACTACTAGCGGGAACCTACAATGAGCAGTTCTTC.